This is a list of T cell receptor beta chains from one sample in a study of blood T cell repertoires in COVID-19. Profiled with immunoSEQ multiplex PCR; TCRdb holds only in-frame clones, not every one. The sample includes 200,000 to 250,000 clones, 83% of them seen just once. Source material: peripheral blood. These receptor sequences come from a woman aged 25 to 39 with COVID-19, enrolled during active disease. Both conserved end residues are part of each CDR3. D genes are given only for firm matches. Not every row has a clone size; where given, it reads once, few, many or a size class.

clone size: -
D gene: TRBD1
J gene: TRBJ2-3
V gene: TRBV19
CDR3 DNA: TGTGCCAGTAGTATAAAGGGGGCGATGGGCACAGATACGCAGTATTTT
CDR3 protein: CASSIKGAMGTDTQYF

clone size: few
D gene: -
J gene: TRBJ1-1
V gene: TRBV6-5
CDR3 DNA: TGTGCCAGCCGATCGCCAACAGAACGTGAAGCTTTCTTT
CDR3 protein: CASRSPTEREAFF

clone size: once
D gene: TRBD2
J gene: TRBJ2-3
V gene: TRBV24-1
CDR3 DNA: TGTGCCACCAGTGGGGCAGCGGGGGCCACAGATACGCAGTATTTT
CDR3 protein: CATSGAAGATDTQYF

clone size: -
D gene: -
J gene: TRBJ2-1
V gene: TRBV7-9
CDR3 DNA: TGTGCCAGCAGCTTAGTGTTGTTCCGTGAGCAGTTCTTC
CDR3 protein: CASSLVLFREQFF

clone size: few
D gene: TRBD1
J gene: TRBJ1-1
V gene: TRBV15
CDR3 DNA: TGTGCCACCAGCGACCGACAGGGCTTGAACACTGAAGCTTTCTTT
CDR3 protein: CATSDRQGLNTEAFF

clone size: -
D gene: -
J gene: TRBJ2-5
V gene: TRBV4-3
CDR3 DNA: TGCGCCAGCAGCCAAGACCCCGCCGCGGCCCAGTACTTC
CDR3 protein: CASSQDPAAAQYF

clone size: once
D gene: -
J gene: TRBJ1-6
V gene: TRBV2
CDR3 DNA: TGTGCCAGCAGAAAGGACAGCGTGGCCTCACCCCTCCACTTT
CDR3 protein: CASRKDSVASPLHF

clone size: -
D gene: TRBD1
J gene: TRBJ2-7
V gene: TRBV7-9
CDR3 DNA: TGTGCCAGCAGCCGAACGCTAGGACAGGGTAGCTCCTACGAGCAGTACTTC
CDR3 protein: CASSRTLGQGSSYEQYF

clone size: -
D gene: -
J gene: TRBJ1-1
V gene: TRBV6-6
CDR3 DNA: TGTGCCAGCATTAGCCTGAACACTGAAGCTTTCTTT
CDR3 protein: CASISLNTEAFF

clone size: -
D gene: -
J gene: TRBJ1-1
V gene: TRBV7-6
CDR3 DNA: TGTGCCAGCAGGGAGTTGGAGGGCACTGAAGCTTTCTTT
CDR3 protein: CASRELEGTEAFF

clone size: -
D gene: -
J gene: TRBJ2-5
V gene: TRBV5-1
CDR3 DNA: TGCGCCAGCAGCTTGGCCGGGACAAAAGAGACCCAGTACTTC
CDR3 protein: CASSLAGTKETQYF

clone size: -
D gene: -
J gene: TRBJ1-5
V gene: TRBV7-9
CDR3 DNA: TGTGCCAGCAGCGTCCTGGGGAAGGGGCACCAGCCCCAGCATTTT
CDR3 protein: CASSVLGKGHQPQHF

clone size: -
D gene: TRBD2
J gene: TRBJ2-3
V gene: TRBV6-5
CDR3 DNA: TGTGCCAGCAGAGCGGGGGGTGCGGCAGATACGCAGTATTTT
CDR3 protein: CASRAGGAADTQYF

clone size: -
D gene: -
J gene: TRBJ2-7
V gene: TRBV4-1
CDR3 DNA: TGCGCCAGCAGCCAAGATACTTTAAGGGCGGCGGGACCCTCCTACGAGCAGTACTTC
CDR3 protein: CASSQDTLRAAGPSYEQYF

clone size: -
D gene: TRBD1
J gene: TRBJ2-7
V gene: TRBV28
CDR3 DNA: TGTGCCAGCGACAGGGCTAGCTCCTACGAGCAGTACTTC
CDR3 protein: CASDRASSYEQYF

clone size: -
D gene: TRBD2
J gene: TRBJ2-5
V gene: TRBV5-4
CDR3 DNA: TGTGCCAGCACCCTGGGGGGGAGCAGAGAGACCCAGTACTTC
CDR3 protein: CASTLGGSRETQYF

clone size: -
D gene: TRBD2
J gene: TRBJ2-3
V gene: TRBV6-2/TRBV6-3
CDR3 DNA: TGTGCCAGCAGTGCGCTTACCGGGACTAGCAATCCAGATACGCAGTATTTT
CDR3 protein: CASSALTGTSNPDTQYF

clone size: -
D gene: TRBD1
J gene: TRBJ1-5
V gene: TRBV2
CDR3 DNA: TGTGCCAGCAGTGGACAGGGCGCCCAGCCCCAGCATTTT
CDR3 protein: CASSGQGAQPQHF

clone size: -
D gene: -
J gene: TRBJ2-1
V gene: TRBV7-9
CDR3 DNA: TGTGCCAGCAGCCTCAGTGAAACTACCTACAATGAGCAGTTCTTC
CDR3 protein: CASSLSETTYNEQFF

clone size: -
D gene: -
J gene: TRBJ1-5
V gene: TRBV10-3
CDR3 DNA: TGTGCCATCAGGCGGGACGGTAATCAGCCCCAGCATTTT
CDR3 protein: CAIRRDGNQPQHF

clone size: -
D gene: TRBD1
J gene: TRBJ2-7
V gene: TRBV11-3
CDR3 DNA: TGTGCCAGCAGCCTAATACAGGGGGAGGAGCAGTACTTC
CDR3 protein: CASSLIQGEEQYF

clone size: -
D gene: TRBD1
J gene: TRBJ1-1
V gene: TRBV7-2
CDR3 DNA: TGTGCCAGCAGCTTACAGGGGGTGCACACTGAAGCTTTCTTT
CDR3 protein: CASSLQGVHTEAFF

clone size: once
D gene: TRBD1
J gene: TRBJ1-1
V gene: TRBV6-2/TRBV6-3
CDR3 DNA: TGTGCCAGCAGTTACACAGGGGACGCGGGTTTTGCGCTGGGGAACACTGAAGCTTTCTTT
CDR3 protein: CASSYTGDAGFALGNTEAFF